Following are 30 T cell receptor beta chains from one sample sequenced in a study of blood T cell repertoires in COVID-19. Produced via immunoSEQ multiplex PCR; TCRdb's table is partial and in-frame only. Seen here are 150,000 to 200,000 clones, roughly 83% observed once, and the top ten hold over 10%. Sequenced material: PBMCs or T cells enriched from blood (not recorded which). These receptors were taken from a woman in her sixties who had recovered from COVID-19.

V gene TRBV7-2 combines with J gene TRBJ2-2; a weak D match, TRBD1 (5 bases). The CDR3 totals 14 residues. Trimming took off 5 bases at V and 5 bases at J, with 12 bases between the two ends. Per germline, CDR1 SGHTA and CDR2 FQGNSA. CDR3 DNA sequence: TGTGCCAGCAGCCTCAGGGATTCAACCGGGGAGCTGTTTTTT. Translation gives CASSLRDSTGELFF.

The chain recombines TRBV28 with TRBJ2-1, with 15 nucleotides matching TRBD2. The CDR3 consists of 17 residues. Germline CDR1 is MDHEN and CDR2 is SYDVKM. V was pared by 7 bases and J by 3 bases, with 7 bases of the junction left unmatched. This CDR3 reads CASMGLAGGMGYNEQFF. CDR3 DNA: TGTGCCAGCATGGGACTAGCGGGAGGTATGGGCTACAATGAGCAGTTCTTC. Looking up the rest from reference TRBV28 and TRBJ2-1 gives the full variable domain: DVKVTQSSRYLVKRTGEKVFLECVQDMDHENMFWYRQDPGLGLRLIYFSYDVKMKEKGDIPEGYSVSREKKERFSLILESASTNQTSMYLCASMGLAGGMGYNEQFFGPGTRLTVL.

A few counts support this clone. Here the CDR3 reads CASRDRGKTQYF. CDR3 bases: TGTGCCAGCCGGGACAGGGGAAAGACCCAGTACTTC. The chain combines TRBV2 with TRBJ2-5, with TRBD1 identical over 10 bases. This CDR3 spans 12 amino acids. Germline V gene data show CDR1 as SNHLY and CDR2 as FYNNEI. Unmatched junction bases numbered 3, after V lost 8 bases and J lost 6 bases. Together with reference TRBV2 and TRBJ2-5, the CDR3 gives the full variable domain: EPEVTQTPSHQVTQMGQEVILRCVPISNHLYFYWYRQILGQKVEFLVSFYNNEISEKSEIFDDQFSVERPDGSNFTLKIRSTKLEDSAMYFCASRDRGKTQYFGPGTRLLVL.

This clone was counted a few times. J is TRBJ2-1 and V is TRBV7-2; perhaps TRBD1 as D (6 bases). CDR3 length: 14 amino acids. Trimming cost V 1 base and J 6 bases, with 10 bases left between them. Germline V gene sequence: CDR1 SGHTA, CDR2 FQGNSA. CDR3 residues: CASSLGRDTNEQFF. Written as DNA, the CDR3 is TGTGCCAGCAGCTTAGGTCGGGACACCAATGAGCAGTTCTTC.

V usage is TRBV27 and J usage is TRBJ1-4; D is unclear. Trimming left V 1 base short and J 8 bases short, with 14 bases between. The length of the CDR3 is 15 residues. Per germline, CDR1 MNHEY and CDR2 SMNVEV (reference sequence). CDR3 sequence reads: CASSLFTGRGEKLFF. Here the CDR3 DNA reads TGTGCCAGCAGTTTATTCACGGGCCGCGGGGAAAAACTGTTTTTT. Drawing the rest from reference TRBV27 and TRBJ1-4, the complete variable domain is EAQVTQNPRYLITVTGKKLTVTCSQNMNHEYMSWYRQDPGLGLRQIYYSMNVEVTDKGDVPEGYKVSRKEKRNFPLILESPSPNQTSLYFCASSLFTGRGEKLFFGSGTQLSVL.

The chain has TRBV19 and TRBJ2-7, with D perhaps matching TRBD2 (5 bases). The CDR3 contains 13 residues. In germline, CDR1 is LNHDA, CDR2 SQIVND (reference sequence). With 0 bases removed from V and 7 bases from J, the gap between germline ends came to 10 bases. CDR3 nucleotide sequence: TGTGCCAGTAGTATAGATACGACTACAGAGCAGTACTTC. This gives the protein CASSIDTTTEQYF.

The chain uses TRBV7-2 and TRBJ2-1; possible D gene TRBD2, 6 bases. This CDR3 is built from 14 residues. The V and J ends lost 5 bases and 6 bases respectively, with 14 bases between them. The germline gives CDR1 SGHTA, CDR2 FQGNSA. DNA for the CDR3: TGTGCCAGCAGCGCCCCGCCGGGGGTCAATGAGCAGTTCTTC. As protein: CASSAPPGVNEQFF.

The gene calls are TRBV18 and TRBJ1-1, with a tentative D call TRBD1 (6 bases). CDR1 is KGHSH, CDR2 LQKENI, per germline. V lost 2 bases, J lost 1 base, and 8 bases lay in between. This CDR3 comprises 14 residues. The CDR3 DNA reads as TGTGCCAGCTCACCAGTCAGGGGGAACACTGAAGCTTTCTTT. Protein sequence: CASSPVRGNTEAFF.

The chain combines TRBV15 with TRBJ1-2, with D maybe TRBD1 (5 bases). The CDR3 sequence is 13 residues long. Germline V gene lookup returns CDR1 LNHNV and CDR2 YYDKDF (reference sequence). Trimming cost V 5 bases and J 4 bases, with 11 bases left between them. CDR3 nucleotides: TGTGCCACCAGCCTCGGGGGGGGCTATGGCTACACCTTC. Its protein product is CATSLGGGYGYTF.

This sequence joins TRBV5-1 and TRBJ2-1; possible D gene TRBD2, 6 bases. Trimming took 4 bases from V and 8 from J, leaving 13 bases between them. Germline CDR1 is SGHRS and CDR2 is YFSETQ. CDR3 length equals 13 residues. The CDR3 DNA sequence: TGCGCCAGCAGCCCCTGGGGGGAAGATGAGCAGTTCTTC. Translated: CASSPWGEDEQFF.

The genes are TRBV7-8 and TRBJ1-3; a possible D gene is TRBD1 (5 bases). Germline-derived CDR1 and CDR2 are SGHVS and FQNEAQ. CDR3 size: 13 residues. With 3 bases removed from V and 3 bases from J, the gap between germline ends came to 6 bases. The CDR3 nucleotides are TGTGCCAGCAGCTTCCAGGGTGGAAACACCATATATTTT. It translates to CASSFQGGNTIYF. Full variable domain (outside the CDR3, taken from reference TRBV7-8 and TRBJ1-3): GAGVSQSPRYKVAKRGQDVALRCDPISGHVSLFWYQQALGQGPEFLTYFQNEAQLDKSGLPSDRFFAERPEGSVSTLKIQRTQQEDSAVYLCASSFQGGNTIYFGEGSWLTVV.

The CDR3 DNA follows: TGTGCCAGTGCGCCAGGGGATGCAACTAATGAAAAACTGTTTTTT. Its protein product is CASAPGDATNEKLFF. This rearrangement joins TRBV19 to TRBJ1-4; TRBD1 is a possible D gene (6 bases). The CDR3 is 15 amino acids. V lost 8 bases to trimming and J lost 0 bases, with 13 bases between them. Germline CDR1 and CDR2: LNHDA and SQIVND (reference sequence).

This clone was found once. This rearrangement joins TRBV6-5 to TRBJ2-2; D gene ambiguous. The CDR3 sequence is 14 residues long. The germline gives CDR1 MNHEY, CDR2 SVGAGI. V was cut by 2 bases and J by 2 bases, with 6 bases left in between. For the CDR3, the DNA is TGTGCCAGCAGTTACGGCAGAAACACCGGGGAGCTGTTTTTT. It codes for CASSYGRNTGELFF.

The chain joins TRBV5-1 to TRBJ1-5; tentative D call: TRBD1 (5 bases). The germline gives CDR1 SGHRS, CDR2 YFSETQ. V gave up 4 bases and J gave up 1 base, with 15 bases separating them. This CDR3 has 16 amino acids. The CDR3 protein is CASSDSPRESNQPQHF. CDR3 in DNA: TGCGCCAGCAGCGACTCCCCCAGGGAAAGCAATCAGCCCCAGCATTTT.

The genes are TRBV5-1 and TRBJ1-1, with a tentative D call TRBD1 (5 bases). Germline loops: CDR1 SGHRS, CDR2 YFSETQ. The CDR3 totals 15 residues. V was cut by 2 bases and J by 1 base, with 12 bases left in between. The CDR3 nucleotides read TGCGCCAGCAGCTTCCAGGGTAGAAGGAACACTGAAGCTTTCTTT. It translates to CASSFQGRRNTEAFF.

The chain has TRBV5-1 and TRBJ1-1; TRBD1 matches at 7 bases. V shed 4 bases and J 5 bases; nucleotides not matched to a gene: 8. This CDR3 has 14 amino acids. Germline CDR1 SGHRS, CDR2 YFSETQ. The CDR3 sequence is CASSSQGGETEAFF. CDR3 sequence (DNA): TGCGCCAGCAGCAGCCAGGGGGGCGAAACTGAAGCTTTCTTT.

V gene TRBV9 combines with J gene TRBJ1-2, with TRBD1 identical over 7 bases. Trimming took 3 bases from V and 8 from J; bases not matched to a gene: 4. The CDR3 spans 12 residues. From germline, CDR1 is SGDLS and CDR2 YYNGEE. DNA of the CDR3: TGTGCCAGCAGCGGCGACAGGGCGGGCTACACCTTC. It codes for CASSGDRAGYTF. Together with reference TRBV9 and TRBJ1-2, the CDR3 gives the full variable domain: DSGVTQTPKHLITATGQRVTLRCSPRSGDLSVYWYQQSLDQGLQFLIQYYNGEERAKGNILERFSAQQFPDLHSELNLSSLELGDSALYFCASSGDRAGYTFGSGTRLTVV.

V usage is TRBV7-9 and J usage is TRBJ1-4; 7 bases are a match to TRBD1. Germline values: CDR1 SEHNR, CDR2 FQNEAQ (reference sequence). V shed 11 bases and J 3 bases; nucleotides not matched to a gene: 3. The CDR3 contains 12 residues. The DNA for the CDR3 is TGTGCCTCCGGGACAGCTAATGAAAAACTGTTTTTT. Encoded protein: CASGTANEKLFF.

The J gene is TRBJ2-7, the V gene TRBV19, with 11 bases identical to TRBD2. V lost 5 bases to trimming and J lost 3 bases; unmatched junction nucleotides: 6. CDR1 and CDR2 (germline): LNHDA, SQIVND (reference sequence). The CDR3 spans 15 residues. The CDR3 region has the DNA TGTGCCAGTAGTCCGACGGGACTAGCGGTCTACGAGCAGTACTTC. This codes for CASSPTGLAVYEQYF. The full variable domain, rest sourced from reference TRBV19 and TRBJ2-7, is DGGITQSPKYLFRKEGQNVTLSCEQNLNHDAMYWYRQDPGQGLRLIYYSQIVNDFQKGDIAEGYSVSREKKESFPLTVTSAQKNPTAFYLCASSPTGLAVYEQYFGPGTRLTVT.

The chain links TRBV7-2 to TRBJ2-3, with 10 bases matching TRBD1. Germline assignment: CDR1 SGHTA and CDR2 FQGNSA. Trimming removed 6 bases from V and 4 bases from J; junction bases left unmatched: 4. This CDR3 comprises 14 residues. The CDR3, as DNA: TGTGCCAGCAGTAGACAGGGGGCTGCAGATACGCAGTATTTT. Amino acid sequence: CASSRQGAADTQYF.

The V gene is TRBV5-6, the J gene TRBJ1-1, with D tentatively TRBD1 (6 bases). This CDR3 spans 14 amino acids. Germline V CDR1 and CDR2: SGHDT, YYEEEE. Trimming removed 4 bases from V and 1 base from J, with 11 bases in between. The CDR3 coding sequence is TGTGCCAGCAGCCGAAAACAGGGGAACACTGAAGCTTTCTTT. Its protein is CASSRKQGNTEAFF.

J is TRBJ1-4 and V is TRBV5-5; no firm D call. Looked up from germline, CDR1 is SGHKS and CDR2 is YYEKEE (reference sequence). Between the trimmed V and J ends, which lost 2 bases and 4 bases, there was a span of 12 bases. CDR3 length: 15 residues. The CDR3 DNA is TGTGCCAGCAGCTTAGCCGTTGTTGATAATGAAAAACTGTTTTTT. Protein product: CASSLAVVDNEKLFF.

The chain combines TRBV5-1 with TRBJ2-3, with 15 nucleotides matching TRBD2. The CDR3 spans 17 residues. V trimming: 1 base; J trimming: 3 bases; junction bases outside the gene matches: 3. In germline, CDR1 is SGHRS, CDR2 YFSETQ. CDR3 sequence (DNA): TGCGCCAGCAGCTTGAGGGGACTAGCGGGAGGAACAGATACGCAGTATTTT. Protein sequence: CASSLRGLAGGTDTQYF.

This clone was observed a single time. This chain uses TRBV30 with TRBJ1-6, with 8 bases matching TRBD1. J was trimmed by 3 bases and V by 5 bases; bases with no gene match: 6. The CDR3 is 15 residues long. In germline, CDR1 is GTSNPN, CDR2 SVGIG (reference sequence). The CDR3: CAWAGGLGYNSPLHF. As DNA, the CDR3 is TGTGCCTGGGCAGGGGGCTTGGGCTATAATTCACCCCTCCACTTT. Looking up the rest from reference TRBV30 and TRBJ1-6 gives the full variable domain: SQTIHQWPATLVQPVGSPLSLECTVEGTSNPNLYWYRQAAGRGLQLLFYSVGIGQISSEVPQNLSASRPQDRQFILSSKKLLLSDSGFYLCAWAGGLGYNSPLHFGNGTRLTVT.

The J gene is TRBJ2-5, the V gene TRBV9, with D maybe TRBD2 (6 bases). The CDR3 extends over 16 amino acids. The germline V gene encodes CDR1 SGDLS and CDR2 YYNGEE. The V gene lost 4 bases and the J gene lost 3 bases, with 19 bases spanning the gap. This chain's CDR3 is CASSFSGSTQKETQYF. The CDR3 DNA is TGTGCCAGCAGCTTCTCCGGGAGCACACAGAAAGAGACCCAGTACTTC.

Concerning this clone: The junction does not match germline at one end; this may be a read error. The chain has TRBV5-1 and TRBJ2-3, with D unresolved. The CDR3 sequence is 13 residues long. CDR1 SGHRS and CDR2 YFSETQ come from the germline V gene. The CDR3 DNA reads TGCGCCAGTAGCTGGAGTCGGACAGATACGCAGTATTTT. Its translation is CASSWSRTDTQYF.

Many counts were recorded for this clone. The chain joins TRBV7-3 to TRBJ2-1, with D possibly being TRBD1 (5 bases). Between the trimmed V and J ends, which lost 5 bases and 3 bases, there was a span of 17 bases. Germline CDR1 and CDR2: SGHTA and FQGTGA. This CDR3 has 16 amino acids. The DNA of the CDR3 is TGTGCCAGCAGCCTCGCAGTAGGGGCACACTACAATGAGCAGTTCTTC. It translates to CASSLAVGAHYNEQFF.

The chain carries TRBV6-4 and TRBJ1-1; D call uncertain. Germline V CDR1 and CDR2: MRHNA, SNTAGT. This CDR3 spans 13 amino acids. Trimming left V 0 bases short and J 4 bases short, with 6 bases between. As DNA, the CDR3 is TGTGCCAGCAGTGACTCGGCAGGCACTGAAGCTTTCTTT. Translating gives CASSDSAGTEAFF.

The chain recombines TRBV5-6 with TRBJ1-3; 7 bases map to TRBD1. The CDR3 is 14 residues long. Trimming removed 4 bases from V and 4 bases from J; junction bases left unmatched: 5. In germline, CDR1 is SGHDT, CDR2 YYEEEE. The DNA of the CDR3 is TGTGCCAGCAGCAAACAGGGGTCCGGAAACACCATATATTTT. It encodes CASSKQGSGNTIYF.

The chain joins TRBV18 to TRBJ1-4; 7 bases line up with TRBD1. Per germline, CDR1 KGHSH and CDR2 LQKENI. The CDR3 runs to 14 residues. Unmatched junction bases numbered 5, after V lost 2 bases and J lost 8 bases. CDR3: CASSPLTGDEKLFF. CDR3 nucleotides: TGTGCCAGCTCACCATTAACAGGGGACGAAAAACTGTTTTTT.